In its sample, the clone carrying this TCR beta chain was seen a few times. The antigen remains undetermined. This record comes from a study of naive and memory T cell subsets. Study findings and constraints: Naive repertoires, especially CD8, held a few larger clonotypes, possibly memory cells re-expressing CD45RA. Each distinct alpha or beta sequence counts as one clonotype.

CMV status came from CD4+ IFNgamma after overnight CMV lysate stimulation. Cells stained for CD3, CD4, CD8, CD45RA, CD27 and viability were sorted into four CD45RA/CD27 subsets. An equimolar mix of two oligonucleotides served as the beta constant-region primer for TRBC1 and TRBC2. Four rounds of PCR amplified the ligated cDNA using nested alpha and beta constant-region primers plus SP2. An oligonucleotide with the SP2 primer and a 12-nucleotide UMI was ligated to the cDNA 3' end. TCRdb recomputed calls from the UMI-ligation and nested PCR reads with MiXCR, one row per CDR3 protein. The data show 150,000 or so distinct CDR3 sequences, approximately 24% seen once. The ends were cut back, 5 bases at V and 3 bases at J, with 8 bases in the middle. CDR1 is DFQATT, CDR2 SNEGSKA, per germline (reference sequence). This CDR3 is 11 amino acids long.

This chain connects TRBV20-1 to TRBJ2-7, with D perhaps TRBD1 (5 bases). The sample comprised naive CD4+ T cells from blood. The receptor's source is a human donor in good health. The CDR3 bases are TGCAGTGCTCTTCAGGGCTACGAGCAGTACTTC. It yields the protein CSALQGYEQYF.